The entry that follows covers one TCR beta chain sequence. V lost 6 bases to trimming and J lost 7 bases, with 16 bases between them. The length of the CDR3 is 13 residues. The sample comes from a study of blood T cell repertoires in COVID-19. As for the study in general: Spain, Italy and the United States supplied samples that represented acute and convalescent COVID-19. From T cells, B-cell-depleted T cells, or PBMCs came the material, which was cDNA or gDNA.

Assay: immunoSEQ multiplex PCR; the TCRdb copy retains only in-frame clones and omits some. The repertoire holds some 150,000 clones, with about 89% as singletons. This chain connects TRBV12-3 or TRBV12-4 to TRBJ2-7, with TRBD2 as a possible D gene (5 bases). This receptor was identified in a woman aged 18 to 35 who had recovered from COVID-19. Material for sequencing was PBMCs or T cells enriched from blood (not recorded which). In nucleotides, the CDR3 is TGTGCCAGCAGCCCGACTTCAAGAGGGGAGCAGTACTTC. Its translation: CASSPTSRGEQYF.